In its sample, the clone carrying this T cell receptor (beta chain) was seen many times. The antigen is undetermined. This specimen comes from a study of CD8 T cells in ankylosing spondylitis. Whole-study results and caveats: Characteristic of ankylosing spondylitis blood, it appeared, was a TCR beta motif comprising several highly homologous variants. Researchers reportedly found disease-linked clones significantly enriched in matched ankylosing spondylitis synovial fluid.

Looked up from germline, CDR1 is SGDLS and CDR2 is YYNGEE. The CDR3 runs 15 residues. V dropped 5 bases and J dropped 4 bases, with 18 bases sitting between them. TCRdb reprocessed the 5' RACE reads with MiXCR, giving one entry per CDR3 protein. Among about 35,000 distinct CDR3 sequences, less than 4% were seen once, and the ten largest hold 2.5% to 3.5%. The chain recombines TRBV9 with TRBJ2-5; a possible D gene is TRBD2 (5 bases). The sample was blood, either unsorted or a sorted T cell fraction (not recorded which). This TCR derives from a male donor with ankylosing spondylitis or in good health (not recorded which). CDR3 loop: CASSPTDSKRETQYF. CDR3 nucleotide sequence: TGTGCCAGCAGTCCCACGGACTCAAAACGAGAGACCCAGTACTTC.